These 12 T cell receptor beta chains originate from one sample sequenced in a study of Ad26.COV2.S vaccination and SARS-CoV-2 variants. Assay: immunoSEQ multiplex PCR; the TCRdb copy retains only in-frame clones and omits some. Here the sample spans more than 85,000 clones, around 80% being singletons. The sample consisted of peripheral blood, taken after recovery from COVID-19. The receptor source for this set is a human donor who had recovered from COVID-19.

The chain carries TRBV12-3 or TRBV12-4 and TRBJ2-3; D possibly corresponds to TRBD2 (5 bases). The V and J ends lost 7 bases and 5 bases respectively, with 13 bases between them. The CDR3 covers 13 residues. CDR3 DNA: TGTGCCAGCATGCCTTCTCGGGGAGATACGCAGTATTTT. Translating gives CASMPSRGDTQYF.

The chain has TRBV7-2 and TRBJ2-7, with TRBD2 matching over 15 bases. The CDR3 spans 14 residues. Germline V CDR1 and CDR2: SGHTA, FQGNSA. V dropped 5 bases and J dropped 6; count of bases not matched to a gene: 2. The CDR3 sequence: CASSTGLAGGEQYF. DNA of the CDR3: TGTGCCAGCAGCACGGGACTAGCGGGGGGCGAGCAGTACTTC. The full variable domain, in which reference TRBV7-2 and TRBJ2-7 provide the parts outside the CDR3, is GAGVSQSPSNKVTEKGKDVELRCDPISGHTALYWYRQSLGQGLEFLIYFQGNSAPDKSGLPSDRFSAERTGGSVSTLTIQRTQQEDSAVYLCASSTGLAGGEQYFGPGTRLTVT.

J is TRBJ1-5 and V is TRBV2; 7 positions match TRBD1. The CDR3 loop spans 15 amino acids. CDR1 and CDR2 from the germline V gene are SNHLY and FYNNEI. Trimming took 6 bases from V and 1 from J; bases not matched to a gene: 6. The DNA of the CDR3 is TGTGCCAGCAGGATCGACAGGGCGAGCAATCAGCCCCAGCATTTT. This encodes CASRIDRASNQPQHF.

In its sample, this clone was seen a few times. This chain joins TRBV7-2 and TRBJ2-5; D unresolved. This CDR3 is built from 14 residues. Germline V gene sequence: CDR1 SGHTA, CDR2 FQGNSA. Between the trimmed V and J ends, which lost 5 bases and 1 base, there was a span of 11 bases. The CDR3 DNA is TGTGCCAGCAGCCCCCTAGGGCTCCAAGAGACCCAGTACTTC. Translation: CASSPLGLQETQYF. Drawing the rest from reference TRBV7-2 and TRBJ2-5, the complete variable domain is GAGVSQSPSNKVTEKGKDVELRCDPISGHTALYWYRQSLGQGLEFLIYFQGNSAPDKSGLPSDRFSAERTGGSVSTLTIQRTQQEDSAVYLCASSPLGLQETQYFGPGTRLLVL.

The gene calls are TRBV5-1 and TRBJ2-1; D tentatively reads TRBD1 or TRBD2 (5 bases each). Germline CDR1 is SGHRS and CDR2 is YFSETQ. Trimming took 5 bases from V and 0 from J, leaving 15 bases between them. This CDR3 region has 16 residues. The CDR3 loop reads CASSSTGDHSYNEQFF. CDR3 coding DNA: TGCGCCAGCAGTTCGACCGGGGACCACTCCTACAATGAGCAGTTCTTC. The full variable domain, its missing parts supplied by reference TRBV5-1 and TRBJ2-1, is KAGVTQTPRYLIKTRGQQVTLSCSPISGHRSVSWYQQTPGQGLQFLFEYFSETQRNKGNFPGRFSGRQFSNSRSEMNVSTLELGDSALYLCASSSTGDHSYNEQFFGPGTRLTVL.

The rearrangement joins TRBV2 to TRBJ1-2, with D unclear. V was shortened by 5 bases and J by 2 bases, with 12 bases between the two germline ends. This CDR3 is built from 14 residues. The germline gives CDR1 SNHLY, CDR2 FYNNEI. CDR3 residues: CASSPFGENYGYTF. CDR3 DNA: TGTGCCAGCAGTCCTTTTGGGGAAAACTATGGCTACACCTTC.

J is TRBJ2-2 and V is TRBV28; 11 nucleotides line up with TRBD1. The CDR3 is 16 residues long. Losses at the gene ends were 8 bases for V and 6 bases for J; bases not matched to a gene: 11. Germline V CDR1 and CDR2: MDHEN, SYDVKM. DNA of the CDR3: TGTGCCAGCCTGTTAACCCCGGGACAGGGGGCCGGGGAGCTGTTTTTT. Protein product: CASLLTPGQGAGELFF. The variable domain in full, completed from reference TRBV28 and TRBJ2-2, reads DVKVTQSSRYLVKRTGEKVFLECVQDMDHENMFWYRQDPGLGLRLIYFSYDVKMKEKGDIPEGYSVSREKKERFSLILESASTNQTSMYLCASLLTPGQGAGELFFGEGSRLTVL.

In its sample, this clone was seen once. V usage is TRBV6-1 and J usage is TRBJ1-6; no clear D. Trimming removed 3 bases from V and 6 bases from J, with 18 bases in between. Germline CDR1 reads MNHNS; CDR2 reads SASEGT. The CDR3 consists of 17 residues. The CDR3 nucleotides are TGTGCCAGCAGTGATAGACGCGTTTGGCAGTTTAATTCACCCCTCCACTTT. It specifies CASSDRRVWQFNSPLHF.

The chain uses TRBV12-3 or TRBV12-4 and TRBJ2-1; a weak D match, TRBD2 (6 bases). The CDR3 consists of 13 residues. V lost 5 bases and J 10 bases, leaving 15 bases between the germline ends. CDR3 in amino acids: CASSHGTPGEQFF. The CDR3 coding sequence is TGTGCCAGCAGTCACGGGACTCCAGGGGAGCAGTTCTTC.

This CDR3 is CASSIGQTNRGQETQYF. The CDR3 nucleotides read TGTGCCAGTAGTATAGGCCAAACGAACAGGGGGCAAGAGACCCAGTACTTC. The rearrangement links TRBV19 to TRBJ2-5; 8 bases are shared with TRBD1. Germline CDR1 LNHDA, CDR2 SQIVND (reference sequence). J gave up 2 bases and V 1 base, and 9 bases lay outside the gene matches. CDR3 length: 17 residues.

CDR3 DNA: TGTGCCAGCAGCCCACAAGGACCGGCGAACACTGAAGCTTTCTTT. Protein sequence: CASSPQGPANTEAFF. The rearrangement uses TRBV6-5 and TRBJ1-1; D uncertain. Trimming stripped 6 bases from V and 1 base from J, with 15 bases between. The CDR3 has 15 residues. Germline-derived CDR1 and CDR2 are MNHEY and SVGAGI.

This chain connects TRBV4-3 to TRBJ2-3, with D possibly being TRBD1 or TRBD2 (6 bases each). The CDR3 has 16 amino acids. V was trimmed by 4 bases and J by 4 bases, leaving 18 bases between them. Germline loops: CDR1 LGHNA, CDR2 YSLEER. The CDR3 region has the DNA TGCGCCAGCAGCCCGAAGGGGGGATGGGGCGCAGATACGCAGTATTTT. It encodes CASSPKGGWGADTQYF.